Shown below are 9 T cell receptor beta chains from a single sample sequenced in a study of blood T cell repertoires in COVID-19. Using immunoSEQ multiplex PCR, the repertoire was profiled, and TCRdb retains in-frame clones only, with some absent. The top ten clones hold about 10% of a sample with approximately 390,000 clones, more than 75% of them seen once. Sequencing used PBMCs or T cells enriched from blood (not recorded which). The receptors here all came from a woman in her 50s who had recovered from COVID-19.

The chain uses TRBV5-1 and TRBJ2-2; 9 bases are a match to TRBD1. Germline loops: CDR1 SGHRS, CDR2 YFSETQ. The V and J ends lost 0 bases and 3 bases, in that order; junction bases with no gene match: 0. The CDR3 contains 15 residues. The CDR3 DNA is TGCGCCAGCAGCTTGGGGACAGGGGACACCGGGGAGCTGTTTTTT. Translation gives CASSLGTGDTGELFF. Drawing the rest from reference TRBV5-1 and TRBJ2-2, the complete variable domain is KAGVTQTPRYLIKTRGQQVTLSCSPISGHRSVSWYQQTPGQGLQFLFEYFSETQRNKGNFPGRFSGRQFSNSRSEMNVSTLELGDSALYLCASSLGTGDTGELFFGEGSRLTVL.

This chain connects TRBV11-2 to TRBJ2-7; the D gene is possibly TRBD2 (6 bases). Trimming pared 5 bases from V and 0 bases from J, leaving 14 bases between. The CDR3 has 15 residues. Germline V gives CDR1 SGHAT, CDR2 FQNNGV. The CDR3 spells CASSLGRRSSYEQYF. The CDR3, as DNA: TGTGCCAGCAGCCTAGGGAGGAGGAGCTCCTACGAGCAGTACTTC. Together with reference TRBV11-2 and TRBJ2-7, the CDR3 gives the full variable domain: EAGVAQSPRYKIIEKRQSVAFWCNPISGHATLYWYQQILGQGPKLLIQFQNNGVVDDSQLPKDRFSAERLKGVDSTLKIQPAKLEDSAVYLCASSLGRRSSYEQYFGPGTRLTVT.

The V gene is TRBV18, the J gene TRBJ2-7; D is possibly TRBD1 (6 bases). Trimming left V 2 bases short and J 0 bases short, with 11 bases between. Germline V gives CDR1 KGHSH, CDR2 LQKENI. CDR3 length: 15 amino acids. This CDR3 reads CASSPGQSPSYEQYF. For the CDR3, the DNA is TGTGCCAGCTCACCAGGACAGTCCCCCTCCTACGAGCAGTACTTC. The full variable domain, with the rest looked up from reference TRBV18 and TRBJ2-7, is NAGVMQNPRHLVRRRGQEARLRCSPMKGHSHVYWYRQLPEEGLKFMVYLQKENIIDESGMPKERFSAEFPKEGPSILRIQQVVRGDSAAYFCASSPGQSPSYEQYFGPGTRLTVT.

The rearrangement joins TRBV19 to TRBJ1-5; the match to TRBD1 covers 9 bases. The CDR3 contains 16 residues. The V gene's germline CDR1 is LNHDA and CDR2 SQIVND (reference sequence). The V and J ends lost 4 bases and 5 bases, in that order; junction bases with no gene match: 9. The CDR3 is CASSTAGQGKYQPQHF. As DNA, the CDR3 is TGTGCCAGTAGTACCGCAGGACAGGGGAAATATCAGCCCCAGCATTTT.

Only one count was recorded for this clone. The gene calls are TRBV11-2 and TRBJ1-6; TRBD1 agrees at 7 bases. This CDR3 has 13 residues. CDR1 is SGHAT and CDR2 is FQNNGV in the germline V gene. Trimming at V came to 3 bases and at J to 7 bases, leaving 0 bases not matched to a gene. The CDR3 sequence: CASSLTGNSPLHF. CDR3 in DNA: TGTGCCAGCAGCTTGACAGGGAATTCACCCCTCCACTTT.

This clone was observed a few times. The chain links TRBV7-2 to TRBJ2-3; D is perhaps TRBD1 (6 bases). This CDR3 spans 16 amino acids. V was cut by 0 bases and J by 1 base, with 11 bases left in between. Germline CDR1 SGHTA, CDR2 FQGNSA. The CDR3 bases are TGTGCCAGCAGCTTAGCTACAGGGCCCGGCACAGATACGCAGTATTTT. Translated: CASSLATGPGTDTQYF.

With respect to this clone: A read error may produce the germline difference seen at one junction end. This chain links TRBV7-2 with TRBJ2-7; the match to TRBD2 covers 7 bases. The CDR3 runs to 16 residues. Looked up from germline, CDR1 is SGHTA and CDR2 is FQGNSA. The CDR3: CASSLAEGLTSYEQYF. The CDR3 coding sequence is TGTGCCAGCAGCCTAGCGGAGGGGCTCACTTCCTACGAGCAGTACTTC.

The gene calls are TRBV3-1 (or the pseudogene TRBV3-2) and TRBJ2-2; 7 bases fit TRBD1. The CDR3 length is 16 residues. V gave up 0 bases and J gave up 5 bases; unmatched junction bases: 6. From germline, CDR1 is LGHDT and CDR2 YNNKEL (reference sequence). The CDR3 bases are TGTGCCAGCAGCCAAGAGCGACAGGGATTTACCGGGGAGCTGTTTTTT. Protein: CASSQERQGFTGELFF.

The chain carries TRBV19 and TRBJ1-2, with 7 bases fitting TRBD1. This CDR3 comprises 14 residues. V lost 3 bases to trimming and J lost 5 bases; unmatched junction nucleotides: 6. Germline V CDR1 and CDR2: LNHDA, SQIVND (reference sequence). DNA for the CDR3: TGTGCCAGTAGTATCGGACAGGAAGGGTATGGCTACACCTTC. This sequence encodes CASSIGQEGYGYTF. Combining the CDR3 with reference TRBV19 and TRBJ1-2 gives the whole variable domain DGGITQSPKYLFRKEGQNVTLSCEQNLNHDAMYWYRQDPGQGLRLIYYSQIVNDFQKGDIAEGYSVSREKKESFPLTVTSAQKNPTAFYLCASSIGQEGYGYTFGSGTRLTVV.